This T cell receptor beta chain was sequenced during a study of vaccination effects on CD4 cells after COVID-19. ViraFEST used viral peptide pools to expand antigen-specific CD4+ T cells before sequencing. Following culture for 9 to 11 days, CD4+ T cells were isolated. BNT162b2 vaccine or mRNA-1273 vaccine was given to participants in two doses. Per the germline V gene, CDR1 is SGHAT and CDR2 is FQNNGV. There are 12 residues in the CDR3. Trimming removed 3 bases at V and 8 bases at J, with 10 bases between. In its sample, this clone is large (0.1 to 1%). As yet, its antigen is unknown. Clones were read by immunoSEQ multiplex PCR, and TCRdb kept only the in-frame ones, dropping some. The sample records tens of thousands of clones, less than 75% being singletons.

The clonotype was recovered from a human donor who received a COVID-19 vaccine. This chain links TRBV11-2 with TRBJ1-2; perhaps TRBD1 as D (6 bases). This sample comprised CD4+ T cells from PBMCs cultured with SARS-CoV-2 spike peptides, obtained after COVID-19 vaccination. This CDR3 is CASSFNRDGYTF. The CDR3, as DNA: TGTGCCAGCAGCTTCAACAGGGACGGCTACACCTTC.